The 26 T cell receptor beta chains below all came from one sample that was sequenced in a study of blood T cells in healthy people across ages. PCR was performed a second time for about 7 to 12 cycles using a sample-barcoded 5' primer and a J-beta primer mix. Via MiXCR, TCRdb re-called the 5' RACE reads, giving one row per CDR3 protein. The table includes roughly 720,000 distinct CDR3 sequences, 53% detected once. Material for sequencing was blood. The receptors derive from a man older than 75 in good health.

The chain is built from TRBV5-1 and TRBJ1-1; weak D call: TRBD1 (6 bases). The CDR3 loop spans 15 amino acids. Trimming pared 1 base from V and 6 bases from J, leaving 16 bases between. CDR1 is SGHRS, CDR2 YFSETQ, per germline. Here the CDR3 reads CASSLSHRARAEAFF. DNA for the CDR3: TGCGCCAGCAGCTTGTCACACAGGGCGAGGGCTGAAGCTTTCTTT.

The chain has TRBV21-1 and TRBJ2-7; the DNA was not used to check the table's D call, TRBD2. TRBV21-1 is noted as a pseudogene. CDR3 size: 12 residues. The CDR3 loop is CALAGTAYEQYF. DNA of the CDR3: TGTGCCCTCGCGGGCACCGCCTACGAGCAGTACTTC.

In the case of this clonotype: Since a much larger clone is just one base distant, this may be a read error. The missing conserved phenylalanine or tryptophan at the end of this CDR3 makes a read error likely. V and J are TRBV28 and TRBJ2-6, with a weak D call TRBD1 (5 bases). The germline V and J ends were trimmed by 7 bases and 3 bases, with 19 bases remaining between them. Germline V lookup: CDR1 MDHEN, CDR2 SYDVKM. The CDR3 length is 17 residues. The CDR3: CASTSSGRAIGANVLTL. CDR3 nucleotide sequence: TGTGCCAGCACTTCCTCGGGCAGGGCAATTGGGGCCAACGTCCTGACTCTC.

This clonotype appeared a few times. The J gene is TRBJ2-7, the V gene TRBV6-2 or TRBV6-3, with 7 bases lining up with TRBD2. V trimming: 1 base; J trimming: 6 bases; junction bases outside the gene matches: 6. The CDR3 consists of 14 residues. Germline values: CDR1 MNHEY, CDR2 SVGEGT. The CDR3 is CASSYFGLGGEQYF. CDR3 bases: TGTGCCAGCAGTTACTTCGGACTAGGTGGCGAGCAGTACTTC.

The genes are TRBV4-1 and TRBJ2-3; D call uncertain. The germline V gene encodes CDR1 MGHRA and CDR2 YSYEKL. V gave up 4 bases and J gave up 7 bases, with 21 bases separating them. The CDR3 runs to 16 residues. DNA of the CDR3: TGCGCCAGCAGCCCTCAATACCCGGCCGAATGGAATACGCAGTATTTT. This encodes CASSPQYPAEWNTQYF.

Turning to this clonotype: Its ends do not fully match the called genes, so a read error is possible. This chain uses TRBV6-6 with TRBJ1-2; maybe TRBD1 (6 bases). Looked up from germline, CDR1 is MNHNY and CDR2 is SVGAGI (reference sequence). There are 15 residues in the CDR3. The CDR3: CASTTMSGAQGGCTF. CDR3 sequence (DNA): TGTGCCAGCACCACAATGTCGGGGGCGCAGGGTGGCTGCACCTTC.

This sequence joins TRBV5-1 and TRBJ1-6; 7 bases fit TRBD1. Looked up from germline, CDR1 is SGHRS and CDR2 is YFSETQ. V shed 4 bases, J shed 7 bases, and the junction held 2 bases outside the gene matches. CDR3 length equals 13 residues. Written as DNA, the CDR3 is TGCGCCAGCAGCCAGGGACAGAATTCACCCCTCCACTTT. This translates into CASSQGQNSPLHF.

The sample holds a few counts of this clonotype. This sequence joins TRBV24-1 and TRBJ2-3, with a possible D match to TRBD2 (6 bases). CDR1 KGHDR and CDR2 SFDVKD come from the germline V gene. Trimming took off 7 bases at V and 4 bases at J, with 11 bases between the two ends. The CDR3 has 13 residues. For the CDR3, the DNA is TGTGCCACCAGCTCGCCGGGGGCAGATACGCAGTATTTT. This gives the protein CATSSPGADTQYF.

The chain employs TRBV20-1 and TRBJ1-2; 10 bases map to TRBD1. CDR1 DFQATT and CDR2 SNEGSKA come from the germline V gene (reference sequence). V lost 1 base to trimming and J lost 8 bases; unmatched junction nucleotides: 4. This CDR3 region has 13 residues. Here the CDR3 DNA reads TGCAGTGCTAGAGCTGGGACAGGGGTGGGCTACACCTTC. Its translation: CSARAGTGVGYTF.

The count of this clonotype is one. V and J are TRBV10-3 and TRBJ2-7; TRBD1 aligns across 9 bases. The junction had 9 bases not matched to a gene; V was cut back by 0 bases and J by 3 bases. This CDR3 has 17 amino acids. The germline V gene encodes CDR1 ENHRY and CDR2 SYGVKD. Here the CDR3 DNA reads TGTGCCATCAGTGAGTCGATAGGTGACAGGGGGGGCTACGAGCAGTACTTC. It encodes CAISESIGDRGGYEQYF.

V usage is TRBV4-1 and J usage is TRBJ2-3; 11 bases match TRBD2. J gave up 2 bases and V 4 bases, and 8 bases lay outside the gene matches. The CDR3 has 17 residues. The V gene's germline CDR1 is MGHRA and CDR2 YSYEKL. The CDR3 is CASSPIMTSGVTDTQYF. CDR3 in DNA: TGCGCCAGCAGCCCCATAATGACTAGCGGGGTCACAGATACGCAGTATTTT.

This rearrangement joins TRBV21-1 to TRBJ2-5; the D call TRBD1 from the table was never checked on the DNA. TRBV21-1 is noted as a pseudogene. This CDR3 has 14 amino acids. The CDR3 DNA reads TGTGCCAGCAGCAAAGACAGGGGTGGAGAGACCCAGTACTTC. Translation gives CASSKDRGGETQYF.

This chain joins TRBV2 and TRBJ1-2; D is possibly TRBD1 (6 bases). Trimming left V 7 bases short and J 4 bases short, with 19 bases between. The CDR3 has 15 amino acids. The V gene's germline CDR1 is SNHLY and CDR2 FYNNEI. CDR3 coding DNA: TGTGCCAGCACCGGATCTTCGACAGGTTCCTATGGCTACACCTTC. Translated: CASTGSSTGSYGYTF.

The J gene is TRBJ2-7, the V gene TRBV9, with D possibly being TRBD1 (6 bases). The CDR3 contains 15 residues. Germline CDR1 reads SGDLS; CDR2 reads YYNGEE. V dropped 0 bases and J dropped 4 bases, with 14 bases sitting between them. CDR3 residues: CASSVDQRQGYEQYF. In DNA form, the CDR3 reads TGTGCCAGCAGCGTAGATCAGCGGCAGGGGTACGAGCAGTACTTC.

The rearrangement uses TRBV20-1 and TRBJ2-4, with 13 bases fitting TRBD2. The J call may be mistaken, given a closer DNA end match to TRBJ2-7. Germline CDR1 and CDR2: DFQATT and SNEGSKA (reference sequence). The CDR3 is 12 residues long. CDR3 in amino acids: CGGTSGAYEQYF. The DNA of the CDR3 is TGCGGAGGGACTAGCGGGGCCTACGAGCAGTACTTC.

The chain links TRBV2 to TRBJ1-4; 7 bases are a match to TRBD1. V dropped 8 bases and J dropped 7; count of bases not matched to a gene: 13. Germline CDR1 and CDR2: SNHLY and FYNNEI. CDR3 length equals 15 residues. This CDR3 reads CASGTGASFSEKLFF. CDR3 DNA: TGTGCCAGCGGAACAGGGGCCAGCTTTTCTGAAAAACTGTTTTTT. The complete variable domain, with remaining parts taken from reference TRBV2 and TRBJ1-4, reads EPEVTQTPSHQVTQMGQEVILRCVPISNHLYFYWYRQILGQKVEFLVSFYNNEISEKSEIFDDQFSVERPDGSNFTLKIRSTKLEDSAMYFCASGTGASFSEKLFFGSGTQLSVL.

The chain employs TRBV18 and TRBJ2-6; no reliable D call. Per the germline V gene, CDR1 is KGHSH and CDR2 is LQKENI. The germline V and J ends were trimmed by 1 base and 4 bases, with 11 bases remaining between them. The CDR3 length is 16 residues. The CDR3 region has the DNA TGTGCCAGCTCACCACTCCAGGTAGCCGGGGCCAACGTCCTGACTTTC. It translates to CASSPLQVAGANVLTF.

This clonotype came up a few times. The genes are TRBV11-3 and TRBJ2-7, with D hard to call. Germline CDR1 is SGHNT and CDR2 is YENEEA. This CDR3 spans 16 amino acids. Deletions cut 1 base from V and 3 bases from J, with 16 bases between. Here the CDR3 reads CASSLGLVLHHYEQYF. Written as DNA, the CDR3 is TGTGCCAGCAGCTTAGGCCTAGTCCTGCACCACTACGAGCAGTACTTC.

This sequence joins TRBV7-9 and TRBJ1-2, with D unresolved. V dropped 0 bases and J dropped 3 bases, with 11 bases sitting between them. Germline CDR1 reads SEHNR; CDR2 reads FQNEAQ (reference sequence). This CDR3 comprises 15 residues. The DNA of the CDR3 is TGTGCCAGCAGCTTAGCAGGAAGGGTTGACTATGGCTACACCTTC. Translation: CASSLAGRVDYGYTF.

This clonotype appeared a few times. The chain carries TRBV20-1 and TRBJ2-3; D is possibly TRBD2 (6 bases). V lost 2 bases and J lost 4, with 10 bases in between. Looked up from germline, CDR1 is DFQATT and CDR2 is SNEGSKA (reference sequence). The CDR3 extends over 13 amino acids. The DNA of the CDR3 is TGCAGTGCTAGACAGGGAGGCGCAGATACGCAGTATTTT. It specifies CSARQGGADTQYF.

This chain joins TRBV16 and TRBJ2-1, with D uncertain. V was cut by 1 base and J by 0 bases, with 10 bases left in between. CDR3 size: 16 residues. Germline values: CDR1 KGHSY, CDR2 FQNENV. The CDR3 reads CASSQFLESSYNEQFF. CDR3 bases: TGTGCCAGCAGCCAATTTTTAGAGAGCTCCTACAATGAGCAGTTCTTC.

This rearrangement joins TRBV6-5 to TRBJ1-2; TRBD1 is a possible D gene (6 bases). Germline CDR1 and CDR2: MNHEY and SVGAGI. CDR3 length: 13 residues. The germline V and J ends were trimmed by 4 bases and 3 bases, with 9 bases remaining between them. This CDR3 is CASSSAGDYGYTF. CDR3 coding DNA: TGTGCCAGCAGTTCTGCAGGGGACTATGGCTACACCTTC.

The chain carries TRBV7-3 and TRBJ2-5; the match to TRBD1 covers 9 bases. The J call may be faulty, since TRBJ2-7 better matches the DNA end. Per the germline V gene, CDR1 is SGHTA and CDR2 is FQGTGA. The CDR3 has 15 amino acids. The DNA of the CDR3 is TGTGCCAGCAGCCTCACGGGACAGGGCTTCTACGAGCAGTACTTC. Translated, it gives CASSLTGQGFYEQYF.

The CDR3 region is CASSLAPTGKGYGYTF. CDR3 DNA: TGTGCCAGCAGCTTAGCCCCGACAGGGAAGGGCTATGGCTACACCTTC. The chain combines TRBV7-9 with TRBJ1-2; TRBD1 aligns across 7 bases. Germline lookup yields CDR1 SEHNR and CDR2 FQNEAQ (reference sequence). Trimming took 0 bases from V and 4 from J; bases not matched to a gene: 8. The CDR3 is 16 amino acids. The whole variable domain, filled in from reference TRBV7-9 and TRBJ1-2, reads DTGVSQNPRHKITKRGQNVTFRCDPISEHNRLYWYRQTLGQGPEFLTYFQNEAQLEKSRLLSDRFSAERPKGSFSTLEIQRTEQGDSAMYLCASSLAPTGKGYGYTFGSGTRLTVV.

In its sample, this clonotype was seen a few times. This chain uses TRBV29-1 with TRBJ2-2; no reliable D call. The germline V gene encodes CDR1 SQVTM and CDR2 ANQGSEA. Trimming removed 7 bases at V and 3 bases at J, with 15 bases between. The CDR3 runs to 14 residues. The CDR3 DNA reads TGCAGCGCCAGGAGCCGGCGAGACACCGGGGAGCTGTTTTTT. This encodes CSARSRRDTGELFF.

This sequence joins TRBV7-6 and TRBJ2-1; 8 positions match TRBD1. The J call may not be correct, given that the DNA end is closer to TRBJ2-7. This CDR3 contains 14 residues. Germline V CDR1 and CDR2: SGHVS, FNYEAQ. This chain's CDR3 is CASSQGATYNEQYF. The CDR3 DNA follows: TGTGCCAGCAGCCAGGGGGCAACCTACAATGAGCAGTACTTC.